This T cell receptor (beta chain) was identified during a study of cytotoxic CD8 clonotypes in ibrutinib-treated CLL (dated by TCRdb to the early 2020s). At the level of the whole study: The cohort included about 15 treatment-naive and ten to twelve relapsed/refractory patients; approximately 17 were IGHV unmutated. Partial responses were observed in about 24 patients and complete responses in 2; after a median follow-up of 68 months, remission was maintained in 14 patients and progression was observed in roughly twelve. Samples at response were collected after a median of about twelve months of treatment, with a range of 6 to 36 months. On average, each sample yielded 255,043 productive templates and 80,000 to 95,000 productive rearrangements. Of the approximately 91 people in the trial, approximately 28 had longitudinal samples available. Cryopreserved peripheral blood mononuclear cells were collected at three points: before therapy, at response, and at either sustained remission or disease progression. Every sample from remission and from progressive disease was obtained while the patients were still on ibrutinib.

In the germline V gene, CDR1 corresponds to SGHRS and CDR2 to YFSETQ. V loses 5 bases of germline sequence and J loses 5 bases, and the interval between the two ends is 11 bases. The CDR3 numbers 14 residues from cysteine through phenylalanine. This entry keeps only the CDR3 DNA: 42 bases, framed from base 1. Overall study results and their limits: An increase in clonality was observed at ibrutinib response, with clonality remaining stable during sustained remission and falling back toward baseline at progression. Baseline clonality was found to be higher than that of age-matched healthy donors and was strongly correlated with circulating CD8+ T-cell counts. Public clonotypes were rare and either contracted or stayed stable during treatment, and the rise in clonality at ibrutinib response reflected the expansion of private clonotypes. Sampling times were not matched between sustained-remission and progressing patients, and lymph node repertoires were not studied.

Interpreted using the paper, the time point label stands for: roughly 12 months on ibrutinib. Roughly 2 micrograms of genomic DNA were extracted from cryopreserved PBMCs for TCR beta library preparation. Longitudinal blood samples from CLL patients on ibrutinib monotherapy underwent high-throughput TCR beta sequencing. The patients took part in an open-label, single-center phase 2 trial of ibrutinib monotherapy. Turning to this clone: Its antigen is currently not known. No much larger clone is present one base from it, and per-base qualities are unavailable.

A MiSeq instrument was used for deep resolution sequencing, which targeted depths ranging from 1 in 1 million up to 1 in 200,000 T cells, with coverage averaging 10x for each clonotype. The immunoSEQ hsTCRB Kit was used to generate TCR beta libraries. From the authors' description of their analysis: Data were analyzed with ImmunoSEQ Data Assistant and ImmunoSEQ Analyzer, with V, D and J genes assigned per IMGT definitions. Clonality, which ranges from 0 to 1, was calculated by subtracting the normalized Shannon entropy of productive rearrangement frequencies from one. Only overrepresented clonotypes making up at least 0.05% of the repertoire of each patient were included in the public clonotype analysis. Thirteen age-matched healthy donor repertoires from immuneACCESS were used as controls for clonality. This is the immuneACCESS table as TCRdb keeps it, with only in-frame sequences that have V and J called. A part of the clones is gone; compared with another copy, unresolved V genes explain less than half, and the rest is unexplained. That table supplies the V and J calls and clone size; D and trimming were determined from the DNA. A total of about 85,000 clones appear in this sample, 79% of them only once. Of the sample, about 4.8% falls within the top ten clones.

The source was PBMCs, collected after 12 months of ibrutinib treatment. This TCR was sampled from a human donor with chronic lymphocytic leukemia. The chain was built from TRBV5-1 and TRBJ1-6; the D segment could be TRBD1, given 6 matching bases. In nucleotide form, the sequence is TGCGCCAGCAGGGGGGCGGTGGATAATTCACCCCTCCACTTT. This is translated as CASRGAVDNSPLHF.